The entry below gives a single TCR beta chain sequence along with its context. V lost 3 bases and J lost 4; bases outside the gene matches: 3. This CDR3 spans 15 amino acids. CDR1 SEHNR and CDR2 FQNEAQ come from the germline V gene (reference sequence). These data belong to a study of blood T cell repertoires in COVID-19. In the authors' methods: Estimated nucleated cell counts came from reference gene primer amplification. Sequenced by immunoSEQ multiplex PCR; TCRdb stores in-frame clones only, minus some. The DNA was the basis for D and trimming; V, J and clone size are from that table. The table records about 74,000 clones, more than 75% of them present only once.

The sequenced material came from peripheral blood. V is TRBV7-9 and J is TRBJ2-2; 9 bases align to TRBD1. This TCR derives from a man aged 50-59 years with acute or convalescent COVID-19. DNA of the CDR3: TGTGCCAGCAGCTTCGCGGGACAGGGCACCGGGGAGCTGTTTTTT. As protein: CASSFAGQGTGELFF. Full variable domain (missing parts from reference TRBV7-9 and TRBJ2-2): DTGVSQNPRHKITKRGQNVTFRCDPISEHNRLYWYRQTLGQGPEFLTYFQNEAQLEKSRLLSDRFSAERPKGSFSTLEIQRTEQGDSAMYLCASSFAGQGTGELFFGEGSRLTVL.